This TCR beta chain was identified during a study of cytotoxic CD8 clonotypes in ibrutinib-treated CLL. Findings and caveats of the study: Clonality rose at ibrutinib response, held steady in sustained remission, and fell toward baseline at progression. Baseline levels of clonality went above those of age-matched healthy donors and moved with circulating CD8+ T-cell counts.

The authors obtained around 2 micrograms of genomic DNA from cryopreserved PBMCs for TCR beta libraries. Method: immunoSEQ multiplex PCR; TCRdb's copy keeps in-frame clones and lacks some. The data contain 130,000 or so clones, roughly 77% of them singletons. This clone was counted a single time. Antigen: not known. CDR3 length: 14 residues. Germline V gives CDR1 LNHNV, CDR2 YYDKDF (reference sequence). The V gene lost 1 base and the J gene lost 5 bases, with 12 bases spanning the gap. The specimen was PBMCs, collected after 12 months of ibrutinib treatment. The receptor comes from a human donor with chronic lymphocytic leukemia. The J gene is TRBJ2-7, the V gene TRBV15; D is possibly TRBD2 (5 bases). The CDR3 DNA reads as TGTGCCACCAGCAGAGTGTCTGGGAGCCACGAGCAGTACTTC. Its translation is CATSRVSGSHEQYF.